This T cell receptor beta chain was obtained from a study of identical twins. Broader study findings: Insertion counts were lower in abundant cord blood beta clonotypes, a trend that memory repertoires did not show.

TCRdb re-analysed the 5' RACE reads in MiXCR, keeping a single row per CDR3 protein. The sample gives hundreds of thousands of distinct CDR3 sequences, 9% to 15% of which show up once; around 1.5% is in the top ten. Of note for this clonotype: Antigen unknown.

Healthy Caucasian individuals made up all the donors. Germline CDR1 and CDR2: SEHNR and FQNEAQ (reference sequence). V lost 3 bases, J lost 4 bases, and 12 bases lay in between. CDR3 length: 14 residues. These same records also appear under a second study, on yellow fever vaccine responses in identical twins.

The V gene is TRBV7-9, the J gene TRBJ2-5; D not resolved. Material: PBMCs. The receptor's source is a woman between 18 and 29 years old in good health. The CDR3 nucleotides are TGTGCCAGCAGCTTCTCCGGGCTACGAGAGACCCAGTACTTC. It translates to CASSFSGLRETQYF.